This T cell receptor (beta chain) was found in a study of T cell repertoires in cytomegalovirus infection. Study information: HLA-B-restricted CMV epitopes that are well studied, plus recently identified HLA-C-restricted ones, were used by the study. Public signatures in TCR beta pointed to CMV infection and matching HLA type. General observations from the study: Summed frequency of public TCR beta families distinguished CMV carriers with the relevant HLA. There were HLA-C-restricted CMV-specific TCR beta clonotypes dominating the ex vivo response.

This clonotype was found a few times. As yet, its antigen is unknown. TCRdb called the reads again in MiXCR, with one record for every CDR3 protein. This table holds 69,000 or so distinct CDR3 sequences, approximately 30% found once. Trimming took 2 bases from V and 5 from J, leaving 18 bases between them. There are 17 residues in the CDR3. Per the germline V gene, CDR1 is SGHVS and CDR2 is FNYEAQ. Source: CD8+ T cells from cultured PBMCs, taken from culture after CMV antigen stimulation. The gene calls are TRBV7-6 and TRBJ1-4; D possibly corresponds to TRBD1 (6 bases). The source of this sequence is a human donor in good health (CMV status not recorded). Some clones in this sample may be carry-over from other donors' samples. The CDR3 region is CASSLSSPRGGNEKLFF. The CDR3 DNA follows: TGTGCCAGCAGCTTATCGTCCCCCAGGGGTGGGAATGAAAAACTGTTTTTT.